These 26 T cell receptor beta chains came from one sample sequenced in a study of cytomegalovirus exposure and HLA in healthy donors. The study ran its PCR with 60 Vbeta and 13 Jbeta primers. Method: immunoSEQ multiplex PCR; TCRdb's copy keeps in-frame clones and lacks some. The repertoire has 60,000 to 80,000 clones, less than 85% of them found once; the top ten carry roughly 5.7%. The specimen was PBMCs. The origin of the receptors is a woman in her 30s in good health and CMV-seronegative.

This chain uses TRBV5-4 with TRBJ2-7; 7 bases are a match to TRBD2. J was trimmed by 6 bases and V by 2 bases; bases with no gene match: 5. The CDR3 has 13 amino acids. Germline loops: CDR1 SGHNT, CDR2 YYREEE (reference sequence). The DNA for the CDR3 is TGTGCCAGCAGCTTTGCGGGAGCCGTCGAGCAGTACTTC. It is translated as CASSFAGAVEQYF.

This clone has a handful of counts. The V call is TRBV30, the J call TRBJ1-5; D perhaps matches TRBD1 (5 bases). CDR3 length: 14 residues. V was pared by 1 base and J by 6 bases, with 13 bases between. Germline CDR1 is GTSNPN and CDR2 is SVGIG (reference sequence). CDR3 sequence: CAWSEGQFSQPQHF. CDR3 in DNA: TGTGCCTGGAGTGAGGGGCAGTTTAGTCAGCCCCAGCATTTT.

The CDR3, as DNA: TGTGCCAGCATCCTCCGAAGGGGGGAGACCCAGTACTTC. This sequence encodes CASILRRGETQYF. The rearrangement links TRBV5-5 to TRBJ2-5, with a tentative D call TRBD1 (6 bases). The CDR3 covers 13 residues. Per germline, CDR1 SGHKS and CDR2 YYEKEE (reference sequence). The V gene lost 6 bases and the J gene lost 5 bases, with 14 bases spanning the gap.

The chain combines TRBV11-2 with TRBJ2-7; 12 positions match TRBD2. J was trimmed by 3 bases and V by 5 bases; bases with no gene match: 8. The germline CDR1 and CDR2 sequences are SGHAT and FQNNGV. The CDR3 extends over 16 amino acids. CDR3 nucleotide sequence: TGTGCCAGCAGCCTTGGGGGACTAGCGGGTTACTACGAGCAGTACTTC. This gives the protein CASSLGGLAGYYEQYF.

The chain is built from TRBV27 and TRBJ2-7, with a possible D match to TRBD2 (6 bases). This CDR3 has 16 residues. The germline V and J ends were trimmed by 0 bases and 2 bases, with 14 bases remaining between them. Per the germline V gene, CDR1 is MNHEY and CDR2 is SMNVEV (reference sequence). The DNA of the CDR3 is TGTGCCAGCAGTTTATCGGGACTGCCGGGACCCTACGAGCAGTACTTC. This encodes CASSLSGLPGPYEQYF.

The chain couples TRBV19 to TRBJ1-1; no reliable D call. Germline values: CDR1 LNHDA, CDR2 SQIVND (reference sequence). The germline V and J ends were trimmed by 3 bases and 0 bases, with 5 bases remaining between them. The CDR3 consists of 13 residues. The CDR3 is CASSILLNTEAFF. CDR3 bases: TGTGCCAGTAGTATTCTATTGAACACTGAAGCTTTCTTT.

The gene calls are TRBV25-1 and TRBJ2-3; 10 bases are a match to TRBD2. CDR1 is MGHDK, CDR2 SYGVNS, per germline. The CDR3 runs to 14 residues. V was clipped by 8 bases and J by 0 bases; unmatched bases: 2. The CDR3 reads CASGSGRSTDTQYF. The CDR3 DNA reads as TGTGCCAGCGGTAGCGGGAGGAGCACAGATACGCAGTATTTT.

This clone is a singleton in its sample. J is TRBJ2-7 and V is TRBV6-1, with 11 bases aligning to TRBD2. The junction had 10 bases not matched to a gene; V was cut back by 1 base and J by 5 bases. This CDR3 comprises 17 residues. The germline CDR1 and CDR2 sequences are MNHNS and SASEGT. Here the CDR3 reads CASSEGSRASGRNEQYF. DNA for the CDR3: TGTGCCAGCAGTGAAGGTAGTAGGGCTAGCGGGAGGAACGAGCAGTACTTC.

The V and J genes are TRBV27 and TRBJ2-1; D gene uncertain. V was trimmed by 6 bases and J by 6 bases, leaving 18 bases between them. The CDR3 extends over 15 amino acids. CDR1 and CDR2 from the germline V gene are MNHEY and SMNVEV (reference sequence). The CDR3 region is CASSPQVPVGNEQFF. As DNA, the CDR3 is TGTGCCAGCAGCCCGCAGGTCCCGGTGGGCAATGAGCAGTTCTTC.

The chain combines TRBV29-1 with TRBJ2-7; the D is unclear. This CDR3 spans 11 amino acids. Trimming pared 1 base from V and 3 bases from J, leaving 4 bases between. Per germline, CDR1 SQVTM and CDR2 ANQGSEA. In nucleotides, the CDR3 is TGCAGCGTTGAAGTCTACTACGAGCAGTACTTC. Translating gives CSVEVYYEQYF.

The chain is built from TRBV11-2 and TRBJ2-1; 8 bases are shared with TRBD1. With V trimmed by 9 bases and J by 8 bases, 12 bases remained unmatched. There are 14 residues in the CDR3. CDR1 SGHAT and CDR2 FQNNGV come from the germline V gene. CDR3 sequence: CARTGVAPHHEQFF. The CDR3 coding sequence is TGTGCCAGGACAGGGGTCGCCCCACACCATGAGCAGTTCTTC.

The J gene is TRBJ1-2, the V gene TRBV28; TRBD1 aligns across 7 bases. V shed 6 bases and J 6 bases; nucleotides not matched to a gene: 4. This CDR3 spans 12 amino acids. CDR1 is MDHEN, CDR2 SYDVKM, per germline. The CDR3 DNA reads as TGTGCCAGCAGCCTAGGGGGCGATGGCTACACCTTC. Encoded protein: CASSLGGDGYTF.

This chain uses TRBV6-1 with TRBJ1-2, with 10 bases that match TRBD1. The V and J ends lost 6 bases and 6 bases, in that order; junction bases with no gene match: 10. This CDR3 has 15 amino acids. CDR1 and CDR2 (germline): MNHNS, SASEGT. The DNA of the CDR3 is TGTGCCAGCAGGAAGATCGGGACAGGGGAGCATGGCTACACCTTC. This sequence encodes CASRKIGTGEHGYTF.

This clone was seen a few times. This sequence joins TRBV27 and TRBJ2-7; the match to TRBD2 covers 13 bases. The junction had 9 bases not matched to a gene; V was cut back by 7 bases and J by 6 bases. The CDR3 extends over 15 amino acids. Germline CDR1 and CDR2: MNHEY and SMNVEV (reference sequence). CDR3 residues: CASTHPGLAGIEQYF. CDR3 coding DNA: TGTGCCAGCACTCACCCGGGACTAGCGGGAATCGAGCAGTACTTC.

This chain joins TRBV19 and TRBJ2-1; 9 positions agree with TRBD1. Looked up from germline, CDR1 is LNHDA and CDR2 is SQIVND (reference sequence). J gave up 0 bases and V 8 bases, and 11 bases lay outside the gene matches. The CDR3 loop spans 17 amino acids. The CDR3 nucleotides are TGTGCCAGTTCCCGGGACAGGGTTATCAGCTCCTACAATGAGCAGTTCTTC. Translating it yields CASSRDRVISSYNEQFF.

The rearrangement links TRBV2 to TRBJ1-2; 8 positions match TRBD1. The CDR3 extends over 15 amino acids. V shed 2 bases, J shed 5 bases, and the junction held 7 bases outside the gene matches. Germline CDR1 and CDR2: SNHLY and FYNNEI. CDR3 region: CASSELGQGNYGYTF. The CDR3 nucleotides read TGTGCCAGCAGTGAACTAGGACAGGGTAATTATGGCTACACCTTC.

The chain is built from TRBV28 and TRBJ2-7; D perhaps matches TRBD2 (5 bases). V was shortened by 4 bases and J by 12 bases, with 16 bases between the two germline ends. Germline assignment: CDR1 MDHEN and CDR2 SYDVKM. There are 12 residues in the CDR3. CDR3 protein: CASSSPGGPLYF. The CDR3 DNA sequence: TGTGCCAGCAGTTCCCCCGGAGGTCCGCTGTACTTC. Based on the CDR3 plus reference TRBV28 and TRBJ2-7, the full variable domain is DVKVTQSSRYLVKRTGEKVFLECVQDMDHENMFWYRQDPGLGLRLIYFSYDVKMKEKGDIPEGYSVSREKKERFSLILESASTNQTSMYLCASSSPGGPLYFGPGTRLTVT.

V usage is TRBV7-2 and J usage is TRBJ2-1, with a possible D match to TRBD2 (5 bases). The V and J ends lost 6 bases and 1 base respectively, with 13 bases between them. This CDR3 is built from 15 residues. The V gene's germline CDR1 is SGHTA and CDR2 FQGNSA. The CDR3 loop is CASRPAGSSYNEQFF. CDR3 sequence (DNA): TGTGCCAGCAGGCCGGCGGGTAGTTCCTACAATGAGCAGTTCTTC.

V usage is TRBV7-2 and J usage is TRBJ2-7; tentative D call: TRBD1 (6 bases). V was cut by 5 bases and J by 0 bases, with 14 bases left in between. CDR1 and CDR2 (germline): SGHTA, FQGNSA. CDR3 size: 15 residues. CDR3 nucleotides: TGTGCCAGCAGCGCGAGACAGGCAGGCTCCTACGAGCAGTACGTC. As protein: CASSARQAGSYEQYV.

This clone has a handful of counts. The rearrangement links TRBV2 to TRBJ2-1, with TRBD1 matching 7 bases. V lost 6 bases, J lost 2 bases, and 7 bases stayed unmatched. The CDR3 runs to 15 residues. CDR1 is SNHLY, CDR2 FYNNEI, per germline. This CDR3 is CASRGDRAAYNEQFF. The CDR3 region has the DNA TGTGCCAGCAGGGGAGACAGGGCTGCCTACAATGAGCAGTTCTTC.

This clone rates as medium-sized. The CDR3 DNA is TGTGCCAGCAGCTTAGATTTAGCGGGAGAGTCAGTGGGGGAGCTGTTTTTT. Its translation: CASSLDLAGESVGELFF. The rearrangement uses TRBV11-2 and TRBJ2-2; 9 bases are shared with TRBD2. CDR3 length: 17 amino acids. Germline V lookup: CDR1 SGHAT, CDR2 FQNNGV. V trimming: 0 bases; J trimming: 8 bases; junction bases outside the gene matches: 10.

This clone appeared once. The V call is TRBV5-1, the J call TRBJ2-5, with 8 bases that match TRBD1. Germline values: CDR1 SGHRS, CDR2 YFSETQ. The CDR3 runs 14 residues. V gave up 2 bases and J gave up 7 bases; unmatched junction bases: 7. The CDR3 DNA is TGCGCCAGCAGCTTCCTTGGACAGGGAGGGACCCAGTACTTC. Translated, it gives CASSFLGQGGTQYF. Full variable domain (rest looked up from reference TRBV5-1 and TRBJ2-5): KAGVTQTPRYLIKTRGQQVTLSCSPISGHRSVSWYQQTPGQGLQFLFEYFSETQRNKGNFPGRFSGRQFSNSRSEMNVSTLELGDSALYLCASSFLGQGGTQYFGPGTRLLVL.

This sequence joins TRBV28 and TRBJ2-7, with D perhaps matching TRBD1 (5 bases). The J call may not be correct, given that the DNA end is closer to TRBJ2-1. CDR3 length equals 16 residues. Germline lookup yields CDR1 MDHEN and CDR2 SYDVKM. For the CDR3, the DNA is TGTGCCAGCAGTCCCTTAGGGGTAAGCTCCTACAATGAGCAGTTCTTC. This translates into CASSPLGVSSYNEQFF.

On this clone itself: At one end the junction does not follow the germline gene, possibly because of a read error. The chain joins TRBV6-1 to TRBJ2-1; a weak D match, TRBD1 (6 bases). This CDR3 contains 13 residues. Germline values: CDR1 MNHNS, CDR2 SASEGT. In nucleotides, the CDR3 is TGTGCCAGCAGTGAAGCTGGACAGCGCATGCACCTCTTC. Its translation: CASSEAGQRMHLF.

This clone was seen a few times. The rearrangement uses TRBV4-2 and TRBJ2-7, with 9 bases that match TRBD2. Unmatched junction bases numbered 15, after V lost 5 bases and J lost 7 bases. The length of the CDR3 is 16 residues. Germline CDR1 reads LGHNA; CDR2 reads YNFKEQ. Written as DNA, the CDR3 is TGTGCCAGCAGCTTGTCGACTAGCGGAGCCAACTGGGAGCAGTACTTC. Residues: CASSLSTSGANWEQYF.

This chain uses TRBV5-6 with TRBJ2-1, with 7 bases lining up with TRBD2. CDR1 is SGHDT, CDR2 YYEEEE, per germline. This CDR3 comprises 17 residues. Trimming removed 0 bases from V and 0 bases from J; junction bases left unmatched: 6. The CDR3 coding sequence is TGTGCCAGCAGCTTGGATCCGGGGGGAGTCTCCTACAATGAGCAGTTCTTC. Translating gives CASSLDPGGVSYNEQFF.